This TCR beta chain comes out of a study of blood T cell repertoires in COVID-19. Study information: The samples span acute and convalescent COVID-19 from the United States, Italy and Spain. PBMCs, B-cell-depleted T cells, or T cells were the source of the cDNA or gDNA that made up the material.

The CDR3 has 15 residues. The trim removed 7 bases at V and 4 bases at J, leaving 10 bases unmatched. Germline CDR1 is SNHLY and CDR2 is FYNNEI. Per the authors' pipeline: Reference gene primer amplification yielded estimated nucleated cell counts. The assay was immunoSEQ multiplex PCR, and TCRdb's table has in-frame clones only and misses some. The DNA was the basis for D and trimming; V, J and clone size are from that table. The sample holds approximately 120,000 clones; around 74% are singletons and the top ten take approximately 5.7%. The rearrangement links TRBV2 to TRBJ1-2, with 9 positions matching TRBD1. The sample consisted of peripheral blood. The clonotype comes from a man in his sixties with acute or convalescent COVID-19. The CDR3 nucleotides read TGTGCCAGCAAGAAAGGGACGGACAGGGGCTATGGCTACACCTTC. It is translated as CASKKGTDRGYGYTF. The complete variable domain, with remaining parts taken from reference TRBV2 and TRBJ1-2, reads EPEVTQTPSHQVTQMGQEVILRCVPISNHLYFYWYRQILGQKVEFLVSFYNNEISEKSEIFDDQFSVERPDGSNFTLKIRSTKLEDSAMYFCASKKGTDRGYGYTFGSGTRLTVV.